The sequence of this T cell receptor beta chain was determined in a study of cytomegalovirus exposure and HLA in healthy donors. Notes on the study in general: HLA-A and HLA-B allele assignments for most subjects were reportedly predicted accurately using TCR beta sequences. According to reports, the classifier identified cytomegalovirus status with high specificity and sensitivity.

CDR3 size: 11 residues. The V end lost 7 bases, the J end lost 6 bases, and 9 bases lay between the germline ends. Germline assignment: CDR1 KGHSY and CDR2 FQNENV. Worth noting for this clone: The antigen is not known.

The study ran its PCR with 60 Vbeta and 13 Jbeta primers. Method: immunoSEQ multiplex PCR; TCRdb's copy keeps in-frame clones and lacks some. The sample lists fewer than 150,000 clones, around 75% seen once, with around 2.9% in the top ten. The receptor was isolated from a man aged 25 to 40 in good health and CMV-seronegative. The V call is TRBV16, the J call TRBJ1-2; TRBD1 might be the D (5 bases). The sequenced material came from PBMCs. CDR3 sequence reads: CASTTGDGYTF. CDR3 coding DNA: TGTGCCAGCACCACGGGGGATGGCTACACCTTC.